This T cell receptor beta chain is drawn from a study of blood T cell repertoires in COVID-19. Looking at the study overall: Acute and convalescent COVID-19 samples came from the United States, Italy and Spain. Nucleic acid was either cDNA or gDNA, and it came from T cells, B-cell-depleted T cells, or PBMCs.

Authors' processing steps: Quantification of nucleated cells was approximated via reference gene primer amplification. Sequencing was performed with immunoSEQ multiplex PCR; in TCRdb, only in-frame clones are kept and a portion is missing. V and J calls and clone size follow that table, whereas D and trimming were derived from the DNA. There are about 150,000 clones in the sample; 75% to 90% occur only once, and about 16% lies in the top ten. This CDR3 is built from 13 residues. V was clipped by 3 bases and J by 7 bases; unmatched bases: 4. Germline CDR1 and CDR2: SGDLS and YYNGEE. The specimen was peripheral blood. The receptor comes from a woman aged 40 to 50 with acute or convalescent COVID-19. The V and J genes are TRBV9 and TRBJ2-7, with 10 positions matching TRBD1. The CDR3: CASSADRGREQYF. CDR3 in DNA: TGTGCCAGCAGCGCCGACAGGGGGCGTGAGCAGTACTTC.